This entry lists 18 T cell receptor beta chains sequenced from one sample in a study of T cell clonality in common variable immunodeficiency. Points from the study as a whole: Common variable immunodeficiency TCR beta sequences reportedly had fewer deletions and N-nucleotide insertions.

Data came from immunoSEQ multiplex PCR; TCRdb stores just in-frame clones and leaves some out. Listed for the sample are about 34,000 clones, none seen a single time. Their antigens are not known. The sequenced sample consisted of peripheral blood mononuclear cells. These receptors all come from a human donor with common variable immunodeficiency.

In this sample, this clone turned up a few times. The observed sequence ends 3 residues before the CDR3 terminus, with the missing tail filled in from the germline J gene. The chain is built from TRBV5-6 and TRBJ2-3, with D unclear. The CDR3 runs 14 residues. The V end lost 1 base, the J end lost 2 bases, and 8 bases lay between the germline ends. CDR1 and CDR2 from the germline V gene are SGHDT and YYEEEE. The sequenced part of the CDR3 DNA is TGTGCCAGCAGCTTGCCAGTCCCCACAGATACG. It codes for CASSLPVPTDT. From start to end, the CDR3 is CASSLPVPTDTQYF.

This clone was recorded a few times. Coverage ceases 3 residues before the CDR3 finishes, and the germline J gene fills in the end. V gene TRBV20-1 combines with J gene TRBJ1-2; D is ambiguous. There are 13 residues in the CDR3. The V gene's germline CDR1 is DFQATT and CDR2 SNEGSKA (reference sequence). V lost 4 bases, J lost 4 bases, and 13 bases lay in between. Here the CDR3 reads CSANTQPGYGYTF. The sequenced part of the CDR3 DNA is TGCAGTGCTAATACCCAACCGGGCTATGGC.

As concerns this clone: Sequencing ends 3 residues short of the CDR3 end; the germline J gene provides the rest. The rearrangement joins TRBV5-6 to TRBJ2-5; D perhaps matches TRBD1 (5 bases). Between the trimmed V and J ends, which lost 0 bases and 3 bases, there was a span of 9 bases. The CDR3 consists of 14 residues. CDR1 is SGHDT, CDR2 YYEEEE, per germline. The CDR3 region is CASSLASREETQYF. CDR3 bases read: TGTGCCAGCAGCTTGGCGTCCAGGGAAGAGACC.

This clone was recorded at least ten times. This CDR3 is CANHRGSTEAFF. Incomplete CDR3 DNA: TGCGCCAACCACAGGGGCAGCACTGAA. V and J are TRBV10-1 and TRBJ1-1; 7 bases agree with TRBD1. The read halts 3 residues ahead of the CDR3 end, with the missing end drawn from the germline J gene. J gave up 4 bases and V 10 bases, and 6 bases lay outside the gene matches. Germline V gene data show CDR1 as WNHNN and CDR2 as SYGVQD (reference sequence). The CDR3 is 12 amino acids.

Regarding this clone: Read data end 3 residues before the CDR3 end; the end is taken from the germline J gene. J is TRBJ1-2 and V is TRBV19; tentatively, D is TRBD1 (5 bases). Trimming stripped 6 bases from V and 6 bases from J, with 17 bases between. The CDR3 sequence is 14 residues long. Germline lookup yields CDR1 LNHDA and CDR2 SQIVND (reference sequence). CDR3 sequence: CASSHRGDSHGYTF. The CDR3 DNA, read in part, is TGTGCCAGTAGCCACCGTGGGGACTCCCATGGC.

Turning to this clone: The read is 3 residues too short to cover the CDR3 end, so that end is filled in from the germline J gene. The V and J genes are TRBV20-1 and TRBJ2-3; D remains unclear. Trimming pared 3 bases from V and 0 bases from J, leaving 7 bases between. The CDR3 loop spans 13 amino acids. Germline loops: CDR1 DFQATT, CDR2 SNEGSKA (reference sequence). The CDR3 sequence: CSARGESTDTQYF. Partial CDR3 DNA: TGCAGTGCTAGGGGCGAAAGCACAGATACG.

Note on this clone: The read ends 3 residues before the CDR3 terminus; that terminus is restored from the germline J gene. J is TRBJ2-7 and V is TRBV30; D is possibly TRBD2 (7 bases). With 2 bases removed from V and 0 bases from J, the gap between germline ends came to 11 bases. The CDR3 covers 14 residues. Germline V CDR1 and CDR2: GTSNPN, SVGIG (reference sequence). The chain's CDR3 is CAWSSGDYSYEQYF. The sequenced part of the CDR3 DNA is TGTGCCTGGAGTTCAGGGGACTACTCCTACGAG. Full variable domain (remainder filled in from reference TRBV30 and TRBJ2-7): SQTIHQWPATLVQPVGSPLSLECTVEGTSNPNLYWYRQAAGRGLQLLFYSVGIGQISSEVPQNLSASRPQDRQFILSSKKLLLSDSGFYLCAWSSGDYSYEQYFGPGTRLTVT.

This clone was counted between two and nine times. The sequenced fragment ends 3 residues before the CDR3 boundary, so the rest is inferred from the germline J gene. The chain recombines TRBV7-3 with TRBJ1-2; TRBD1 matches 8 bases. CDR3 length: 16 amino acids. The germline V gene has CDR1 SGHTA and CDR2 FQGTGA. The CDR3 DNA, read in part, is TGTGCCAGCAGCTCACCGAGACAGGGGCATATGCGGGGC. Protein product: CASSSPRQGHMRG. The entire CDR3 protein is CASSSPRQGHMRGYTF.

In the case of this clone: Sequencing ends 3 residues short of the CDR3 end; the germline J gene provides the rest. The rearrangement links TRBV20-1 to TRBJ2-7; the D gene is possibly TRBD2 (6 bases). In germline, CDR1 is DFQATT, CDR2 SNEGSKA (reference sequence). The V gene lost 6 bases and the J gene lost 4 bases, with 10 bases spanning the gap. This CDR3 is 11 amino acids long. CDR3 amino acids: CSAPSAYEQYF. The sequenced part of the CDR3 DNA is TGCAGTGCGCCTAGCGCTTACGAG.

The CDR3 bases that were read are TGTGCCAGTAGTTTCCCCGGGACAGGGGGCGGCGAG. Its translation: CASSFPGTGGGE. The entire CDR3 reads CASSFPGTGGGEQYF. This chain joins TRBV19 and TRBJ2-7; 12 positions match TRBD1. The read terminates 3 residues before the CDR3 end, so the remaining end is supplied by the germline J gene. V was clipped by 5 bases and J by 6 bases; unmatched bases: 8. This CDR3 is built from 15 residues. CDR1 LNHDA and CDR2 SQIVND come from the germline V gene (reference sequence).

This clone was seen at least ten times. The DNA ends 3 residues before the CDR3 does, and the rest of the CDR3 is filled in from the germline J gene. The chain recombines TRBV20-1 with TRBJ2-3; D may be TRBD2 (6 bases). From germline, CDR1 is DFQATT and CDR2 SNEGSKA (reference sequence). The CDR3 extends over 16 amino acids. With 0 bases removed from V and 2 bases from J, the gap between germline ends came to 15 bases. The CDR3 bases that were read are TGCAGTGCTAGAGATCGGGCTAGCGAGTACACAGATACG. Translation: CSARDRASEYTDT. The full CDR3 sequence reads CSARDRASEYTDTQYF.

This clone has at least ten counts. The read terminates 3 residues before the CDR3 end, so the remaining end is supplied by the germline J gene. The chain has TRBV7-9 and TRBJ2-1; 10 nucleotides agree with TRBD1. There are 14 residues in the CDR3. Trimming took 5 bases from V and 8 from J; bases not matched to a gene: 6. Germline loops: CDR1 SEHNR, CDR2 FQNEAQ (reference sequence). Partial CDR3 DNA: TGTGCCAGCAGCGCTCGGACAGGGGGGGATGAG. Its translation is CASSARTGGDE. The CDR3 as a whole reads CASSARTGGDEQFF.

This clone was observed at least ten times. With the read ending 3 residues before the CDR3 end, the germline J gene is used to fill in that end. The rearrangement joins TRBV28 to TRBJ2-1; 11 nucleotides agree with TRBD2. This CDR3 is built from 18 residues. Germline-derived CDR1 and CDR2 are MDHEN and SYDVKM. J gave up 0 bases and V 3 bases, and 7 bases lay outside the gene matches. The CDR3 sequence is CASSFLAGGSVSYNEQFF. The DNA read from the CDR3 is TGTGCCAGCAGTTTCCTAGCGGGAGGTTCCGTCTCCTACAATGAG.

By its share, this clone is medium-sized. The read halts 3 residues ahead of the CDR3 end, with the missing end drawn from the germline J gene. The chain employs TRBV20-1 and TRBJ1-1; the match to TRBD1 covers 9 bases. J was trimmed by 4 bases and V by 4 bases; bases with no gene match: 7. The germline CDR1 and CDR2 sequences are DFQATT and SNEGSKA (reference sequence). The CDR3 runs 14 residues. CDR3 sequence: CSANRQGGSTEAFF. The CDR3 bases that were read are TGCAGTGCTAACCGACAGGGGGGGAGCACTGAA.

CDR3 region: CSASSGRSYEQYF. The sequenced CDR3 bases are TGCAGTGCTAGTAGCGGGAGAAGCTACGAG. The gene calls are TRBV20-1 and TRBJ2-7; TRBD2 matches 9 bases. The DNA ends 3 residues before the CDR3 does, and the rest of the CDR3 is filled in from the germline J gene. This CDR3 is 13 amino acids long. Trimming at V came to 3 bases and at J to 3 bases, leaving 3 bases not matched to a gene. Germline V CDR1 and CDR2: DFQATT, SNEGSKA (reference sequence).

CDR3 DNA, as far as it was read: TGTGCCAGCAGCTCCGGACTAGCGGGGGGTGAG. Protein product: CASSSGLAGGE. The full-length CDR3 reads as CASSSGLAGGEQFF. The genes are TRBV7-3 and TRBJ2-1; 14 nucleotides match TRBD2. The read halts 3 residues ahead of the CDR3 end, with the missing end drawn from the germline J gene. Trimming took 4 bases from V and 9 from J; bases not matched to a gene: 2. The length of the CDR3 is 14 residues. The germline gives CDR1 SGHTA, CDR2 FQGTGA.

A remark on this clone: With the read ending 3 residues before the CDR3 end, the germline J gene is used to fill in that end. The chain is built from TRBV5-5 and TRBJ2-1; 7 bases are shared with TRBD2. The CDR3 contains 15 residues. CDR1 is SGHKS and CDR2 is YYEKEE in the germline V gene (reference sequence). J lost 0 bases, V lost 6 bases, and 6 bases had no gene match. The CDR3 loop reads CASTGGRSSYNEQFF. The sequenced part of the CDR3 DNA is TGTGCCAGCACTGGCGGGAGAAGCTCCTACAATGAG.

About this clone: With the read ending 3 residues before the CDR3 end, the germline J gene is used to fill in that end. V is TRBV7-7 and J is TRBJ1-1, with TRBD1 matching 7 bases. Germline CDR1 reads SSHAT; CDR2 reads FNYEAQ (reference sequence). The CDR3 loop spans 13 amino acids. The CDR3 reads CASRGTDRERAFF. The part of the CDR3 DNA that was read is TGTGCCAGCAGGGGGACAGATCGAGAAAGA.